A single sample is the source of the 25 T cell receptor beta chains below, sequenced in a study of blood T cell repertoires in COVID-19. Some clones are missing from TCRdb's copy, which holds only in-frame ones; the method was immunoSEQ multiplex PCR. In the table there are about 190,000 clones, about 88% of which are singletons. The specimen sequenced was peripheral blood. The receptor set was obtained from a man aged 18 to 30 with active or convalescent COVID-19.

In its sample, this clone was seen once. This chain links TRBV30 with TRBJ1-2, with D tentatively TRBD1 (5 bases). The V end lost 4 bases, the J end lost 8 bases, and 20 bases lay between the germline ends. The CDR3 is made up of 14 amino acids. Germline CDR1 reads GTSNPN; CDR2 reads SVGIG (reference sequence). This chain's CDR3 is CAWTLPGVGRGYTF. The CDR3 bases are TGTGCCTGGACCCTACCGGGGGTAGGTAGGGGCTACACCTTC.

The chain couples TRBV19 to TRBJ2-7; possibly TRBD2 for D (6 bases). With 5 bases removed from V and 2 bases from J, the gap between germline ends came to 13 bases. CDR3 length: 14 amino acids. In germline, CDR1 is LNHDA, CDR2 SQIVND (reference sequence). CDR3 loop: CASSGGLRTYEQYF. As DNA, the CDR3 is TGTGCCAGTAGTGGCGGACTAAGGACCTACGAGCAGTACTTC.

The chain couples TRBV12-5 to TRBJ1-1; 8 bases map to TRBD1. The V and J ends lost 1 base and 6 bases, in that order; junction bases with no gene match: 10. The CDR3 contains 16 residues. Looked up from germline, CDR1 is LGHNT and CDR2 is FRNRAP. CDR3 loop: CASGLGIQGGIAEAFF. The CDR3 bases are TGTGCTAGTGGTTTGGGTATACAGGGGGGGATCGCTGAAGCTTTCTTT.

The chain is built from TRBV11-2 and TRBJ1-2, with 10 bases aligning to TRBD1. This CDR3 region has 15 residues. V lost 5 bases and J lost 4; bases outside the gene matches: 7. CDR1 and CDR2 (germline): SGHAT, FQNNGV. The CDR3 is CASSAGTGEIYGYTF. CDR3 nucleotides: TGTGCCAGCAGCGCAGGGACAGGGGAAATCTATGGCTACACCTTC.

The chain recombines TRBV11-3 with TRBJ2-3; 14 positions agree with TRBD2. V shed 6 bases, J shed 4 bases, and the junction held 12 bases outside the gene matches. Germline loops: CDR1 SGHNT, CDR2 YENEEA. The length of the CDR3 is 18 residues. In DNA form, the CDR3 reads TGTGCCAGCAGTCCAGGACAGGGGACTAGCGGGAGCTCAGATACGCAGTATTTT. The encoded protein is CASSPGQGTSGSSDTQYF.

The chain joins TRBV7-2 to TRBJ1-5; D gene uncertain. Germline V gene data show CDR1 as SGHTA and CDR2 as FQGNSA. Trimming stripped 7 bases from V and 5 bases from J, with 15 bases between. CDR3 length: 14 residues. CDR3 sequence reads: CASTPQAGYQPQHF. CDR3 DNA sequence: TGTGCCAGCACCCCCCAAGCGGGTTATCAGCCCCAGCATTTT.

The chain recombines TRBV7-2 with TRBJ2-7; 8 bases match TRBD2. There are 14 residues in the CDR3. After removal of 4 bases from V and 5 bases from J, the junction contained 7 bases not matched to a gene. The germline V gene encodes CDR1 SGHTA and CDR2 FQGNSA. Written as DNA, the CDR3 is TGTGCCAGCAGCTCACCGGGAGGGCCCCACGAGCAGTACTTC. As protein: CASSSPGGPHEQYF.

The rearrangement links TRBV19 to TRBJ1-2, with D perhaps matching TRBD1 (6 bases). Trimming cost V 4 bases and J 4 bases, with 13 bases left between them. CDR1 and CDR2 (germline): LNHDA, SQIVND (reference sequence). The CDR3 extends over 14 amino acids. DNA for the CDR3: TGTGCCAGTAGTAGCCAACAGGGTTCCTATGGCTACACCTTC. Protein product: CASSSQQGSYGYTF.

The sample holds a few counts of this clone. V is TRBV2 and J is TRBJ1-5, with D perhaps TRBD1 (5 bases). Trimming left V 6 bases short and J 6 bases short, with 9 bases between. CDR3 length: 12 amino acids. CDR1 SNHLY and CDR2 FYNNEI come from the germline V gene. CDR3 bases: TGTGCCAGCAGCAGGGTTACTCAGCCCCAGCATTTT. Translating it yields CASSRVTQPQHF.

This chain links TRBV5-1 with TRBJ2-3, with TRBD2 matching 11 bases. There are 16 residues in the CDR3. Germline V CDR1 and CDR2: SGHRS, YFSETQ. V dropped 3 bases and J dropped 5; count of bases not matched to a gene: 8. In nucleotides, the CDR3 is TGCGCCAGCAGCTCAGGGACTAGCGGTGCGATAGATACGCAGTATTTT. Translating it yields CASSSGTSGAIDTQYF.

This clone was observed once. The chain has TRBV14 and TRBJ2-6; maybe TRBD2 (5 bases). This CDR3 comprises 14 residues. V lost 4 bases and J 1 base, leaving 5 bases between the germline ends. Germline CDR1 SGHDN, CDR2 FVKESK. The CDR3 protein is CASSRGSGANVLTF. As DNA, the CDR3 is TGTGCCAGCAGCCGAGGGTCTGGGGCCAACGTCCTGACTTTC.

V gene TRBV7-9 combines with J gene TRBJ1-5; 9 bases map to TRBD1. V shed 5 bases, J shed 7 bases, and the junction held 6 bases outside the gene matches. The germline CDR1 and CDR2 sequences are SEHNR and FQNEAQ (reference sequence). The CDR3 has 14 amino acids. The CDR3 DNA reads as TGTGCCAGCAGCCGCCGGGACAGGGTCCAGCCCCAGCATTTT. This encodes CASSRRDRVQPQHF.

V is TRBV7-9 and J is TRBJ2-5; perhaps TRBD1 as D (6 bases). V was shortened by 4 bases and J by 0 bases, with 18 bases between the two germline ends. This CDR3 is built from 17 residues. Looked up from germline, CDR1 is SEHNR and CDR2 is FQNEAQ (reference sequence). The CDR3 here is CASSSEEVRTDQETQYF. Here the CDR3 DNA reads TGTGCCAGCAGCTCAGAGGAGGTTAGGACAGACCAAGAGACCCAGTACTTC.

The rearrangement joins TRBV7-2 to TRBJ2-5; maybe TRBD1 (5 bases). The length of the CDR3 is 16 residues. CDR1 and CDR2 (germline): SGHTA, FQGNSA. The germline V and J ends were trimmed by 4 bases and 5 bases, with 20 bases remaining between them. CDR3 sequence: CASSSDSQSRRETQYF. CDR3 DNA sequence: TGTGCCAGCAGCTCAGACAGCCAAAGCCGCCGGGAGACCCAGTACTTC.

The chain recombines TRBV10-3 with TRBJ2-1, with 8 bases lining up with TRBD2. Trimming cost V 3 bases and J 13 bases; bases outside gene matches: 5. The CDR3 totals 12 residues. Germline CDR1 is ENHRY and CDR2 is SYGVKD. The CDR3 DNA sequence: TGTGCCATCAGTGATAGGCGGGGGGAACAGTTCTTC. Encoded protein: CAISDRRGEQFF.

The chain joins TRBV30 to TRBJ1-1; TRBD1 matches 7 bases. V dropped 0 bases and J dropped 4; count of bases not matched to a gene: 8. The CDR3 runs 15 residues. Germline CDR1 reads GTSNPN; CDR2 reads SVGIG (reference sequence). CDR3 nucleotide sequence: TGTGCCTGGAGTGTACTGACAGGGCGGGCCACTGAAGCTTTCTTT. Translated, it gives CAWSVLTGRATEAFF.

This clone has just a few counts. The chain is built from TRBV20-1 and TRBJ1-1, with 9 bases identical to TRBD1. CDR3 length: 14 residues. Unmatched junction bases numbered 5, after V lost 3 bases and J lost 3 bases. Germline CDR1 DFQATT, CDR2 SNEGSKA (reference sequence). DNA of the CDR3: TGCAGTGCTAGTCCCGACAGGGGGGACACTGAAGCTTTCTTT. It yields the protein CSASPDRGDTEAFF.

The chain joins TRBV29-1 to TRBJ1-2, with TRBD1 identical over 8 bases. The V gene end was trimmed by 5 bases and the J gene end by 7 bases; junction bases not matched to a gene: 6. CDR3 length: 12 residues. Germline CDR1 and CDR2: SQVTM and ANQGSEA. In DNA form, the CDR3 reads TGCAGCGTTATTCCAGGGGGCGGTGGCTACACCTTC. Translating it yields CSVIPGGGGYTF.

This chain links TRBV4-1 with TRBJ1-6; TRBD1 matches 7 bases. CDR1 MGHRA and CDR2 YSYEKL come from the germline V gene. V lost 1 base, J lost 13 bases, and 10 bases stayed unmatched. CDR3 size: 15 residues. The CDR3 spells CASSQGGTVVTPLHF. The CDR3, as DNA: TGCGCCAGCAGCCAAGGGGGGACAGTAGTAACGCCCCTCCACTTT.

The V gene is TRBV3-1 (or the pseudogene TRBV3-2), the J gene TRBJ2-1; tentatively, D is TRBD2 (6 bases). V was pared by 4 bases and J by 10 bases, with 11 bases between. Looked up from germline, CDR1 is LGHDT and CDR2 is YNNKEL (reference sequence). The CDR3 loop spans 12 amino acids. This CDR3 reads CASSPGRGEQFF. In DNA form, the CDR3 reads TGTGCCAGCAGCCCAGGGCGGGGAGAGCAGTTCTTC.

The genes are TRBV6-1 and TRBJ1-4, with D uncertain. Germline CDR1 is MNHNS and CDR2 is SASEGT. V lost 1 base, J lost 3 bases, and 9 bases lay in between. The CDR3 covers 15 residues. In DNA, the CDR3 is TGTGCCAGCAGTGAAGACCGCGGGCCTAATGAAAAACTGTTTTTT. Translation: CASSEDRGPNEKLFF.

This clone appeared once. The CDR3 sequence: CASSLRARTGFSGNTIYF. As DNA, the CDR3 is TGTGCCAGCAGCTTACGGGCCCGGACAGGATTTTCTGGAAACACCATATATTTT. The chain joins TRBV7-6 to TRBJ1-3; TRBD1 matches 7 bases. This CDR3 has 18 amino acids. Per germline, CDR1 SGHVS and CDR2 FNYEAQ. V shed 2 bases, J shed 1 base, and the junction held 11 bases outside the gene matches.

The chain uses TRBV27 and TRBJ2-5, with D possibly matching TRBD1 (7 bases). Germline values: CDR1 MNHEY, CDR2 SMNVEV (reference sequence). Trimming stripped 6 bases from V and 5 bases from J, with 10 bases between. The CDR3 is 12 residues long. The chain's CDR3 is CASSQGGETQYF. As DNA, the CDR3 is TGTGCCAGCAGCCAGGGGGGCGAGACCCAGTACTTC.

The gene calls are TRBV7-8 and TRBJ2-7; 9 nucleotides match TRBD2. The V and J ends lost 5 bases and 4 bases, in that order; junction bases with no gene match: 9. This CDR3 spans 15 amino acids. Germline loops: CDR1 SGHVS, CDR2 FQNEAQ. The CDR3 nucleotides are TGTGCCAGCAGCAAGAGCGGGAGGCAATCTTACGAGCAGTACTTC. Protein: CASSKSGRQSYEQYF.

The genes are TRBV5-5 and TRBJ1-1; weak D call: TRBD1 (6 bases). This CDR3 is 15 amino acids long. The V gene's germline CDR1 is SGHKS and CDR2 YYEKEE (reference sequence). The V gene lost 0 bases and the J gene lost 2 bases, with 11 bases spanning the gap. The DNA of the CDR3 is TGTGCCAGCAGCTTGGCACCAGGGACAAACACTGAAGCTTTCTTT. This gives the protein CASSLAPGTNTEAFF.